A selection of T cell receptor beta chains follows, all from one sample in a study of PD-1 blockade in classical Hodgkin lymphoma. Here immunoSEQ multiplex PCR was the method, and the copy in TCRdb shows in-frame clones only, minus some. The sample holds around 30,000 clones; roughly 70% are singletons and the top ten take about 16%. The sample here was peripheral blood mononuclear cells (PBMCs), taken before the second cycle of nivolumab. These receptors were taken from a human donor with classical Hodgkin lymphoma. The CDR3 runs from the conserved cysteine through the conserved F or W. The D gene is left open where the match is weak. Part of the rows lack a size; the others show once, few, many or a class for expanded clones.

TRBV4-1,TRBJ1-4,.,.,15,CASSQEGFSNEKLFF,TGCGCCAGCAGCCAAGAGGGATTCAGTAATGAAAAACTGTTTTTT
TRBV29-1,TRBJ1-5,TRBD1,.,13,CSGTGDSNQPQHF,TGCAGCGGCACAGGGGATAGCAATCAGCCCCAGCATTTT
TRBV6-4,TRBJ1-5,.,.,13,CASPATGNQPQHF,TGTGCCAGCCCCGCCACAGGGAATCAGCCCCAGCATTTT
TRBV6-5,TRBJ1-6,.,.,14,CASSYNTRDSPLHF,TGTGCCAGCAGTTACAATACCCGGGACTCGCCCCTCCACTTT
TRBV5-4,TRBJ2-1,TRBD2,.,15,CASSFGLAQYNEQFF,TGTGCCAGCAGCTTCGGACTAGCGCAATACAATGAGCAGTTCTTC
TRBV9,TRBJ2-1,.,.,14,CASSVGDTYNEQFF,TGTGCCAGCAGCGTTGGGGACACCTACAATGAGCAGTTCTTC
TRBV15,TRBJ1-5,.,.,14,CATSHGYSNQPQHF,TGTGCCACCAGCCACGGGTATAGCAATCAGCCCCAGCATTTT
TRBV7-2,TRBJ2-5,TRBD1,.,15,CASSPQQGNGETQYF,TGTGCCAGCAGCCCTCAACAGGGGAACGGAGAGACCCAGTACTTC
TRBV19,TRBJ1-5,TRBD1,.,15,CASSRQGFGNQPQHF,TGTGCCAGTAGTCGACAGGGTTTTGGCAATCAGCCCCAGCATTTT
TRBV2,TRBJ1-6,.,few,14,CASSDGIPNSPLHF,TGTGCCAGCAGTGATGGGATCCCAAATTCACCCCTCCACTTT
TRBV15,TRBJ1-2,.,.,12,CATSSDRYGYTF,TGTGCCACCAGCAGTGATAGGTATGGCTACACCTTC
TRBV5-6,TRBJ1-2,TRBD1,.,13,CASSLTGEAGYTF,TGTGCCAGCAGCCTAACAGGGGAGGCTGGCTACACCTTC
TRBV28,TRBJ1-3,.,.,15,CASSLPYTSGNTIYF,TGTGCCAGCAGTTTACCGTACACCTCTGGAAACACCATATATTTT
TRBV27,TRBJ2-3,.,.,16,CASVPQRGGATDTQYF,TGTGCCAGCGTACCTCAAAGAGGGGGGGCAACAGATACGCAGTATTTT
TRBV7-9,TRBJ2-3,.,.,15,CASSLTQTGRDTQYF,TGTGCCAGCAGCTTAACGCAGACGGGCAGGGATACGCAGTATTTT
TRBV28,TRBJ1-5,TRBD1,.,13,CASRPDRVGPQHF,TGTGCCAGCAGGCCGGACAGGGTGGGGCCCCAGCATTTT
TRBV7-2,TRBJ1-1,.,.,13,CASSARGDTEAFF,TGTGCCAGCAGCGCGCGGGGCGACACTGAAGCTTTCTTT
TRBV7-3,TRBJ2-5,TRBD2,.,17,CASSSPGLAGGGETQYF,TGTGCCAGCAGCTCCCCGGGACTAGCGGGGGGAGGAGAGACCCAGTACTTC
TRBV2,TRBJ2-7,.,.,14,CASTGSPLDYEQYF,TGTGCCAGCACGGGCAGTCCCTTAGACTACGAGCAGTACTTC
TRBV4-2,TRBJ2-6,.,.,19,CASSQEVRGRHAGANVLTF,TGTGCCAGCAGCCAAGAAGTCAGGGGAAGGCACGCTGGGGCCAACGTCCTGACTTTC